A selection of T cell receptor beta chains follows, all from one sample in a study of cytomegalovirus exposure and HLA in healthy donors. TCRdb keeps only in-frame clones here, not all; method: immunoSEQ multiplex PCR. Its listing shows approximately 110,000 clones. Sequenced: PBMCs. The receptors were gathered from a man in his thirties or forties in good health and CMV-seronegative. CDR3s include the opening cysteine and the closing phenylalanine or tryptophan. The order of the fields is V gene, D gene, J gene, CDR3 DNA, CDR3 protein. The D gene is left open where the match is weak.

TRBV2	.	TRBJ1-1	TGTGCCAGCAGTGGGGGGCCACGGTGGACTGAAGCTTTCTTT	CASSGGPRWTEAFF
TRBV2	TRBD1	TRBJ1-1	TGTGCCAGCCGAGGACAGGGGCTCCCCGAAGCTTTCTTT	CASRGQGLPEAFF
TRBV29-1	TRBD1	TRBJ1-1	TGCAGCGTTGAGGAGACAGGGGAGAACACTGAAGCTTTCTTT	CSVEETGENTEAFF
TRBV28	TRBD2	TRBJ2-1	TGTGCCAGCAACGGGCTAGCGGGAGGGCTTTCTCAATACGAGCAGTTCTTC	CASNGLAGGLSQYEQFF
TRBV27	TRBD2	TRBJ2-7	TGTGCCAGCAGACTAGCGGGCGATTACGAGCAATACTTC	CASRLAGDYEQYF
TRBV29-1	TRBD1	TRBJ1-2	TGCAGCGTTTCCACAGGGGAATCCTACACCTTC	CSVSTGESYTF
TRBV19	.	TRBJ2-3	TGTGCCAGTAGTTTTGCACTAATTAGCACAGATACGCAGTATTTT	CASSFALISTDTQYF
TRBV25-1	.	TRBJ1-6	TGTGCCAGCACCCCTCCGGACAGCCCTAATTCACCCCTCCACTTT	CASTPPDSPNSPLHF
TRBV25-1	.	TRBJ2-2	TGTGCCAGCAGTGATTACTATAGCGGGGAGCTGTTTTTT	CASSDYYSGELFF
TRBV28	TRBD1	TRBJ1-5	TGTGCCAGCAGTTTACGGAGGGGACGCCCGGGACAGGGGAGCAATCAGCCCCAGCATTTT	CASSLRRGRPGQGSNQPQHF
TRBV7-2	.	TRBJ2-1	TGTGCCAGCAGCTTGGATGCGGGGAGAGGTGAGCAGTTCTTC	CASSLDAGRGEQFF
TRBV5-6	.	TRBJ2-7	TGTGCCAGCAGCGCCGAGGAGGGTTACGAGCAGTACTTC	CASSAEEGYEQYF
TRBV6-6	.	TRBJ2-7	TGTGCCAGCAGTTACGGAGAGACGCTAACCTACGAGCAGTACTTC	CASSYGETLTYEQYF
TRBV4-3	.	TRBJ1-4	TGCGCCAGCAGCCATTCACAGCCAGGCGAAAAACTGTTTTTT	CASSHSQPGEKLFF
TRBV25-1	.	TRBJ1-1	TGTGCCAGCTCTCCAGGGGCGAACACTGAAGCTTTCTTT	CASSPGANTEAFF
TRBV21-1	.	TRBJ2-3	TGTGCCAGCGCGGGGGGGGGATGGGGAGATACGCAGTATTTT	CASAGGGWGDTQYF
TRBV10-3	.	TRBJ1-5	TGTGCCATCCGAGCTGGGGGCAGTAATAGCAATCAGCCCCAGCATTTT	CAIRAGGSNSNQPQHF
TRBV30	TRBD1	TRBJ1-2	TGTGCCTGGAGGGACAGGACTTACTATGGCTACACCTTC	CAWRDRTYYGYTF
TRBV5-1	TRBD1	TRBJ2-7	TGCGCCAGCAGCTTGGTCCGGACAGGCGAGCAGTACTTC	CASSLVRTGEQYF
TRBV5-1	.	TRBJ2-2	TGCGCCAGCAGCTTGACAAGCCGCAGGGGCGGGGAGCTGTTTTTT	CASSLTSRRGGELFF
TRBV20-1	.	TRBJ2-7	TGCAGTCCCCATGGCTCTTGGGAGCAGTACTTC	CSPHGSWEQYF
TRBV7-9	TRBD1	TRBJ2-5	TGTGCCAGCAGCTTAGCGGGGACAGGGACTGCGCAAGAGACCCAGTACTTC	CASSLAGTGTAQETQYF
TRBV6-4	TRBD2	TRBJ2-6	TGTGCCAGCAGTGACTCAACTAGCGGGAGTCAGGGAGGGGCCAACGTCCTGACTTTC	CASSDSTSGSQGGANVLTF
TRBV27	TRBD2	TRBJ2-7	TGTGCCAGCAGTCCTAGCGGGGGGGCCCTTTTGGGTAAGTTCGGCGAGCAGTACTTC	CASSPSGGALLGKFGEQYF
TRBV2	TRBD1	TRBJ1-3	TGTGCCAGCAGCCCCGGGACAGGATCTGGAAACACCATATATTTT	CASSPGTGSGNTIYF
TRBV28	TRBD2	TRBJ2-7	TGTGCCAGCGGCGGGGGCTCCTACGAGCAGTACTTC	CASGGGSYEQYF
TRBV2	.	TRBJ2-5	TGTGCCAGCAGAATGGACTTGAGGGAGACCCAGTACTTC	CASRMDLRETQYF
TRBV18	.	TRBJ1-1	TGTGCCAGCTCAGACACACAGAACACTGAAGCTTTCTTT	CASSDTQNTEAFF
TRBV2	TRBD2	TRBJ2-1	TGTGCCAGCAGCGGACTAGCCTACAATGAGCAGTTCTTC	CASSGLAYNEQFF
TRBV27	.	TRBJ2-1	TGTGCCAGCAGTCTCCAAGGCGGGTCCTACAATGAGCAGTTCTTC	CASSLQGGSYNEQFF
TRBV27	.	TRBJ2-7	TGTGCCAGCGCCTGGGGAGACCAGTACGAGCAGTACTTC	CASAWGDQYEQYF
TRBV21-1	.	TRBJ2-5	TGTGCCAGCAGCCCGGAGGGATACGGGAGTCGAGAGACCCAGTACTTC	CASSPEGYGSRETQYF
TRBV28	.	TRBJ2-7	TGTGCCACAGGGGGAGCGGGAGTGTGGAGGGAGCAGTACTTC	CATGGAGVWREQYF
TRBV6-6	TRBD2	TRBJ2-5	TGTGCCAGCAGTTACGGTAGCGGGAGCGATAGAGTGCAGTACTTC	CASSYGSGSDRVQYF
TRBV7-9	.	TRBJ1-2	TGTGCCAGCAGCTTAGGGGGGGATGGCTACACCTTC	CASSLGGDGYTF
TRBV6-1	TRBD1	TRBJ1-1	TGTGCCAGCAGTGACCCGTGGGACAGGGCAGGAAACACTGAAGCTTTCTTT	CASSDPWDRAGNTEAFF
TRBV5-1	.	TRBJ2-5	TGCGCCAGCAGCTTGGCGGTTACTAGCTTTCCCCAGACCCAGTACTTC	CASSLAVTSFPQTQYF
TRBV25-1	.	TRBJ1-1	TGTGCCAGCACCTACTCGGGGAACACTGAAGCTTTCTTT	CASTYSGNTEAFF
TRBV10-3	TRBD1	TRBJ2-7	TGTGCCATCAGTGGGGGGACAGGGCCCTACGAGCAGTACTTC	CAISGGTGPYEQYF
TRBV4-3	TRBD1	TRBJ2-2	TGCGCCAGCAGGTCTACCGGGACAGGGGCGAACACCGGGGAGCTGTTTTTT	CASRSTGTGANTGELFF
TRBV7-9	.	TRBJ2-1	TGTGCCAGCAGCTCACCGGGATCCTCTAACAATGAGCAGTTCTTC	CASSSPGSSNNEQFF
TRBV28	.	TRBJ1-1	TGTGCCAGCAGTTTACTCCGGAAGGGGTTGGACACTGAAGCTTTCTTT	CASSLLRKGLDTEAFF
TRBV27	TRBD2	TRBJ2-3	TGTGCCAGCAGCCGAAGGACTAGCGGAGATTCAGATACGCAGTATTTT	CASSRRTSGDSDTQYF